This TCR beta chain comes out of a study of human thymus T cells. General study results and limits: An apparent bias in V and J gene usage was seen in thymic and blood repertoires. Overlap was high between thymic repertoires from unrelated individuals, as reported in related research.

The V gene end was trimmed by 6 bases and the J gene end by 2 bases; junction bases not matched to a gene: 5. The CDR3 runs to 15 residues. Germline V lookup: CDR1 MDHEN, CDR2 SYDVKM. As to this clone: Antigen unknown.

During corrective heart surgery, resections were taken, and the thymus tissue came from them. Each of the donors was a healthy Finnish infant who was undergoing open corrective cardiac surgery for congenital heart defects. Repertoires were generated with immunoSEQ multiplex PCR, while TCRdb's copy carries only in-frame clones and drops some. The data show some 130,000 clones, with around 94% seen just once and around 0.025% held by the top ten. This sequence originates from a boy younger than two with a congenital heart defect but otherwise immunologically healthy. The sequencing sample was made of thymus tissue. The chain couples TRBV28 to TRBJ2-7, with TRBD2 identical over 12 bases. CDR3 amino acids: CASSQLAGGPYEQYF. The CDR3 bases are TGTGCCAGCAGCCAACTAGCGGGGGGTCCCTACGAGCAGTACTTC.